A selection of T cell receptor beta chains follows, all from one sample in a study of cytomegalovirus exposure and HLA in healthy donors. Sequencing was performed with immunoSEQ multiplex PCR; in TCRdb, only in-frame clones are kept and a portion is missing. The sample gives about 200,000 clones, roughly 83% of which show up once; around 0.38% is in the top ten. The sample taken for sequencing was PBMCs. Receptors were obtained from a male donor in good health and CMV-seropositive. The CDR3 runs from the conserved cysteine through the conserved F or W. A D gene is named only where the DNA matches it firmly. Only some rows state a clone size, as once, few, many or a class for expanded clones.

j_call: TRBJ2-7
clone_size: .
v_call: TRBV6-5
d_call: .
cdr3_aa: CASSWTGEQYF
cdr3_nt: TGTGCCAGCAGTTGGACGGGGGAGCAGTACTTC

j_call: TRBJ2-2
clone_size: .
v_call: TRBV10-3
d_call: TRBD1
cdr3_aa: CAIRGQGNTGELFF
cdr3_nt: TGTGCCATCAGGGGACAGGGCAACACCGGGGAGCTGTTTTTT

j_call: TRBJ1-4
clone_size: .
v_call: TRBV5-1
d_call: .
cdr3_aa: CASSLDLGGNEKLFF
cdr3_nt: TGCGCCAGCAGCTTAGACTTAGGGGGTAATGAAAAACTGTTTTTT

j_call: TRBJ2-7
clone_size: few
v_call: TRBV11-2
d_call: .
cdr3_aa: CASSLAGAVSAYEQYF
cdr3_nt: TGTGCCAGCAGCTTAGCGGGAGCCGTTTCGGCCTACGAGCAGTACTTC

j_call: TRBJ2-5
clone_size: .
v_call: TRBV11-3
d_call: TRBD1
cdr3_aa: CASSRDRGRKETQYF
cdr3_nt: TGTGCCAGCAGCCGGGACAGGGGGAGAAAAGAGACCCAGTACTTC

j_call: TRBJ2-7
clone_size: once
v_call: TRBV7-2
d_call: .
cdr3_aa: CASSPGDTGPSEQYF
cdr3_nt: TGTGCCAGCAGCCCTGGGGACACCGGTCCGAGCGAGCAGTACTTC

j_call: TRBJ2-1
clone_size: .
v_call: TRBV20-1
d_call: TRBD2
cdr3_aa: CSAVTSGPQFF
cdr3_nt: TGCAGTGCTGTTACTAGCGGTCCTCAGTTCTTC

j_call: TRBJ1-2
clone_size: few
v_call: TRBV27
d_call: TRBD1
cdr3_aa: CASSDRGFYGYTF
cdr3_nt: TGTGCCAGCAGTGACAGGGGGTTCTATGGCTACACCTTC

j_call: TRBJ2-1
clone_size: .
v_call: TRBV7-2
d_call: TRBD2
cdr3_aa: CASSRRGDSYNEQFF
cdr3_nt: TGTGCCAGCAGCCGCCGGGGGGACTCCTACAATGAGCAGTTCTTC

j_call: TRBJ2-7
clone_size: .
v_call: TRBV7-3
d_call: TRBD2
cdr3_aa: CASSSGTSGYEQYF
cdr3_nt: TGTGCCAGCAGTTCCGGGACTAGCGGCTACGAGCAGTACTTC

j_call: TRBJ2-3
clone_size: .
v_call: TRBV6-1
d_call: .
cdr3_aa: CASSEGYRAADTQYF
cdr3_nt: TGTGCCAGCAGTGAAGGGTACAGGGCGGCAGATACGCAGTATTTT

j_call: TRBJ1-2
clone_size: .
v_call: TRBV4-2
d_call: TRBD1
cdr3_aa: CASSQGRTGGNYGYTF
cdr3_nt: TGTGCCAGCAGCCAAGGCAGGACAGGGGGGAACTATGGCTACACCTTC

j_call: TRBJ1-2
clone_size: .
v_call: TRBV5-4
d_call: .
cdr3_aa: CASSQTSRGYTF
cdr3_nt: TGTGCCAGCAGCCAAACTTCACGGGGCTACACCTTC

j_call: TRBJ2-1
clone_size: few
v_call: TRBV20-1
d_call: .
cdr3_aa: CSAGEQFF
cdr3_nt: TGCAGTGCCGGTGAGCAGTTCTTC

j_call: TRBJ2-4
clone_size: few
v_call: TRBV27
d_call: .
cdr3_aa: CASSWSGTNIQYF
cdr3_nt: TGTGCCAGCAGTTGGAGCGGAACAAACATTCAGTACTTC

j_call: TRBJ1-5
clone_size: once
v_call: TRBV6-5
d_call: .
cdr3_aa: CASSSGEGFGNQPQHF
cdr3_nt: TGTGCCAGCAGTTCCGGGGAAGGGTTCGGCAATCAGCCCCAGCATTTT